The sequence of this T cell receptor (beta chain) was determined in a study of human T cells and chemical hapten exposure. The wider study: A 2 cm by 2 cm inner upper arm patch received 2% DPC for sensitization.

This clonotype was seen more than once but under ten times. Its matching antigen is unknown. The time point: patch test 2, 6 weeks after DPC sensitization. Treatment meaning: therapeutic diphenylcyclopropenone sensitization with weekly scalp DPC. Total RNA was isolated from whole blood that had not been fractionated. Every patch test was put on after a blood sample was taken. General observations from the study: The formation of large CDR3 similarity clusters by expanded TCRs significantly exceeded that of controls. It should be noted that donors had alopecia, so their immune response may differ from healthy people's.

With 4 bases clipped from V and 7 bases from J, the junction kept 4 bases outside the gene matches. Germline V gives CDR1 MNHEY, CDR2 SVGEGT. The CDR3 is 13 amino acids. TCRdb reprocessed the RACE reads via MiXCR and lists one record per CDR3 protein. The sample records 35,000 to 55,000 distinct CDR3 sequences, about 9.6% being singletons. The chain is built from TRBV6-2 or TRBV6-3 and TRBJ1-1; 9 nucleotides align to TRBD1. This TCR was sampled from a woman aged 25 to 45 with alopecia areata. Some clones in this sample may be carry-over from other donors' samples. This material consisted of whole blood, taken in connection with sensitization to the hapten diphenylcyclopropenone (DPC). Here the CDR3 reads CASSWMGQGEAFF. CDR3 bases: TGTGCCAGCAGTTGGATGGGACAGGGTGAAGCTTTCTTT.